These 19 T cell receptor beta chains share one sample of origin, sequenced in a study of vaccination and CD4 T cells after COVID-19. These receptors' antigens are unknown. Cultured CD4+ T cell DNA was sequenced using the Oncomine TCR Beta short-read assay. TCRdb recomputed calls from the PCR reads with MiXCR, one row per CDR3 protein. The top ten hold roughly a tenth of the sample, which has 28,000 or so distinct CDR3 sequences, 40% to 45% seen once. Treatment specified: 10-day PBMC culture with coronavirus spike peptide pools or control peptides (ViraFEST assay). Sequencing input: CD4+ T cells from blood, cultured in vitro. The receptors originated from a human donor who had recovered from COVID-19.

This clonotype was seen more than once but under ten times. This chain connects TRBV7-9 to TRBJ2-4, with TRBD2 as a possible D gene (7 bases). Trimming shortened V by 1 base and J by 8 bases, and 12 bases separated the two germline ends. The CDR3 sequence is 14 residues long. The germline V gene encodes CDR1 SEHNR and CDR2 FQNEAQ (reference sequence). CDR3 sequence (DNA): TGTGCCAGCAGCTTAGGTGGGGGGGCGGACATTCAGTACTTC. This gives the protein CASSLGGGADIQYF. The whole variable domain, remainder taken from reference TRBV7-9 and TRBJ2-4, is DTGVSQNPRHKITKRGQNVTFRCDPISEHNRLYWYRQTLGQGPEFLTYFQNEAQLEKSRLLSDRFSAERPKGSFSTLEIQRTEQGDSAMYLCASSLGGGADIQYFGAGTRLSVL.

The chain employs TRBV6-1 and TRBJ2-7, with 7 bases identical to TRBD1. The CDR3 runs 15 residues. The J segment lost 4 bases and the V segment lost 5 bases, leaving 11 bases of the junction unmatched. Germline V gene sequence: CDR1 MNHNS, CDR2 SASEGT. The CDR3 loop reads CASSKRPGTEYEQYF. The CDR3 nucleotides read TGTGCCAGCAGTAAGCGCCCCGGGACAGAATACGAGCAGTACTTC.

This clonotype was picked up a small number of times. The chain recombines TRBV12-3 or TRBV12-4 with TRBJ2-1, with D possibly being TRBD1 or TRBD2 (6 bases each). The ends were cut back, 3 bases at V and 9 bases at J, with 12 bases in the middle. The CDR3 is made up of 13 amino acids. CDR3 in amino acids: CASSLIEGGEQFF. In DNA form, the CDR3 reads TGTGCCAGCAGTTTGATTGAGGGGGGTGAGCAGTTCTTC.

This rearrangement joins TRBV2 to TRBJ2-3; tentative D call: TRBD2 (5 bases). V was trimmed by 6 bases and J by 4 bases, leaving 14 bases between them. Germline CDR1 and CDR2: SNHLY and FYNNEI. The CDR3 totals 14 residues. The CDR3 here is CASRDSMGADTQYF. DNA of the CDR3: TGTGCCAGCAGGGACTCTATGGGAGCAGATACGCAGTATTTT.

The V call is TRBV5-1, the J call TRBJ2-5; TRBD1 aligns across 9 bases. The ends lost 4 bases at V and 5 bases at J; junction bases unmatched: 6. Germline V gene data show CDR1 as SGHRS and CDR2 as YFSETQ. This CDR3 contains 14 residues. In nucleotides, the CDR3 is TGCGCCAGCAGCACACAGGGGGCAGGGGAGACCCAGTACTTC. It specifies CASSTQGAGETQYF.

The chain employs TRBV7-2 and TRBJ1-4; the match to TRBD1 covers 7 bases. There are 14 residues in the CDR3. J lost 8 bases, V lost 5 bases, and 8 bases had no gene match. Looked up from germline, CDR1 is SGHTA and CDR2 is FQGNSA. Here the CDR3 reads CASSRQGGGEKLFF. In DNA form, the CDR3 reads TGTGCCAGCAGCCGTCAGGGGGGAGGAGAAAAACTGTTTTTT.

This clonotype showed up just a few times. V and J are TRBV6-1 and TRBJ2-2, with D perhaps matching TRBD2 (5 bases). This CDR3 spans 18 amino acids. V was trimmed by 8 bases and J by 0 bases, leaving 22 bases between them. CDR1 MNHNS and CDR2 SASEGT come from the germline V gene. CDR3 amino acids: CASSDPPMTTTNTGELFF. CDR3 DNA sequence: TGTGCCAGCTCCGACCCCCCTATGACTACGACGAACACCGGGGAGCTGTTTTTT.

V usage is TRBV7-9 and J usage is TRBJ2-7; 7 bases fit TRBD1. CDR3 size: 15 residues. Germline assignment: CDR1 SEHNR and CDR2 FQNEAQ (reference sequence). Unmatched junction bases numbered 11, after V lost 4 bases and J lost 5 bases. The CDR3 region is CASSSLGGLDHEQYF. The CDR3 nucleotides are TGTGCCAGCAGCTCATTAGGGGGCCTCGACCACGAGCAGTACTTC.

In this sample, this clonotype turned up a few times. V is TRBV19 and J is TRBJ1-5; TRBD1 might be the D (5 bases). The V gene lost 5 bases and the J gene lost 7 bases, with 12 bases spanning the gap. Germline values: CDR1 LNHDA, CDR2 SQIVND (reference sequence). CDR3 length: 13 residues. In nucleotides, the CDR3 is TGTGCCAGTAGTTTCGCAAGGGACCAGCCCCAGCATTTT. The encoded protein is CASSFARDQPQHF.

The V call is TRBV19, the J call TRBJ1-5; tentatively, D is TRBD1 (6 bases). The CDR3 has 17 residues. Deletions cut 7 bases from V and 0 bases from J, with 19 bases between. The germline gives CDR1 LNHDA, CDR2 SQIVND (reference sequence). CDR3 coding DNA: TGTGCCAGTATGAAGGGGGGGGGCCGAAATAGCAATCAGCCCCAGCATTTT. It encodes CASMKGGGRNSNQPQHF.

CDR3 nucleotide sequence: TGTGCCATCAGTGCTGGCAGCCAAAATCAGCCCCAGCATTTT. Amino acids: CAISAGSQNQPQHF. This chain connects TRBV10-3 to TRBJ1-5, with unresolved D. Germline loops: CDR1 ENHRY, CDR2 SYGVKD. The CDR3 is made up of 14 amino acids. V was clipped by 4 bases and J by 4 bases, with 11 bases between them.

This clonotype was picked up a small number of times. As DNA, the CDR3 is TGTGCCAGCAGTTTACCAGGGGGCGCGGGGGGCTACACCTTC. It codes for CASSLPGGAGGYTF. This rearrangement joins TRBV12-3 or TRBV12-4 to TRBJ1-2; 8 bases are a match to TRBD1. Unmatched junction bases numbered 7, after V lost 2 bases and J lost 8 bases. CDR3 size: 14 residues.

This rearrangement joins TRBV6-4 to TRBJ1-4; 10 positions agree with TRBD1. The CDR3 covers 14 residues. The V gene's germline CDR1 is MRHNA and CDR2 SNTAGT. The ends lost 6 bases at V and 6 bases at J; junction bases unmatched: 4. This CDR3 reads CASRAGTGDEKLFF. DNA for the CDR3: TGTGCCAGCAGGGCCGGGACAGGGGATGAAAAACTGTTTTTT.

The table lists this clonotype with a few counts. The CDR3 DNA is TGTGCCAGCAGCTTAGTTGGCAGGACTGAAGCTTTCTTT. Translated: CASSLVGRTEAFF. The rearrangement links TRBV7-2 to TRBJ1-1, with D hard to call. Per germline, CDR1 SGHTA and CDR2 FQGNSA. Trimming shortened V by 1 base and J by 5 bases, and 8 bases separated the two germline ends. CDR3 length: 13 residues.

The CDR3 loop reads CSARGTGGQPQHF. CDR3 DNA: TGCAGTGCTAGAGGCACAGGGGGTCAGCCCCAGCATTTT. This chain links TRBV20-1 with TRBJ1-5, with 8 bases lining up with TRBD1. Germline CDR1 is DFQATT and CDR2 is SNEGSKA (reference sequence). Unmatched junction bases numbered 2, after V lost 1 base and J lost 6 bases. The CDR3 runs to 13 residues.

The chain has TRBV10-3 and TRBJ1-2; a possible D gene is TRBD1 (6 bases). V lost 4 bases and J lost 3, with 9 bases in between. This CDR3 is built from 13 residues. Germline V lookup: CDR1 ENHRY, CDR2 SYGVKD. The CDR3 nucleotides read TGTGCCATCAGTGGAGCAGGGGACTATGGCTACACCTTC. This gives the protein CAISGAGDYGYTF.

The CDR3, as DNA: TGTGCCAGCAGCTCACATACAGGGTTCGTGCAGTACTTC. Protein: CASSSHTGFVQYF. This chain joins TRBV27 and TRBJ2-7; perhaps TRBD1 as D (6 bases). Per germline, CDR1 MNHEY and CDR2 SMNVEV (reference sequence). The CDR3 consists of 13 residues. Trimming stripped 6 bases from V and 9 bases from J, with 18 bases between.

CDR3 sequence: CASRLTGETQYF. CDR3 DNA sequence: TGTGCCAGCAGGCTCACTGGCGAGACCCAGTACTTC. The J gene is TRBJ2-5, the V gene TRBV11-3; D not resolved. CDR1 and CDR2 (germline): SGHNT, YENEEA. There are 12 residues in the CDR3. Trimming removed 6 bases at V and 5 bases at J, with 10 bases between.

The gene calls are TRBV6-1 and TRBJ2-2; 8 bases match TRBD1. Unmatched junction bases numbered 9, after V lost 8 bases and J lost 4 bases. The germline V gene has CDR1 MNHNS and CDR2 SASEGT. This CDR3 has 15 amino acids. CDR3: CASQGRGRSTGELFF. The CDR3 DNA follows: TGTGCCAGCCAGGGCAGGGGGCGTAGCACCGGGGAGCTGTTTTTT.